This is a list of T cell receptor beta chains from one sample in a study of naive and memory T cell subsets. TCRdb analysed the UMI-ligation and nested PCR reads with MiXCR anew, one entry per CDR3 protein. The top ten hold more than 0.13% of the sample, which has some 82,000 distinct CDR3 sequences, about 11% seen once. Sequenced: naive CD4+ T cells from blood. These receptor sequences come from a human donor in good health. CDR3s include the opening cysteine and the closing phenylalanine or tryptophan.

CASSLGGLRDWTYEQYF | TRBJ2-7 | TRBV6-2/TRBV6-3
CASSSGQAGYNEQFF | TRBJ2-1 | TRBV12-3/TRBV12-4
CASSQDRGRSYEQYF | TRBJ2-7 | TRBV7-8
CASSYQRWTSGGPSSYNEQFF | TRBJ2-1 | TRBV6-2/TRBV6-3
CSARSGSSSYEQYF | TRBJ2-7 | TRBV20-1
CATGPDWGEQFF | TRBJ2-1 | TRBV2
CAVASGAALAKNIQYF | TRBJ2-4 | TRBV2
CASSIGGLPYEQYF | TRBJ2-7 | TRBV5-4
CATSLGLVGQNLATYNEQFF | TRBJ2-1 | TRBV24-1
CASSVGVENNSPLHF | TRBJ1-6 | TRBV9
CASSYAGVHEQYF | TRBJ2-7 | TRBV6-2/TRBV6-3
CASSPLLGGSRRNEQFF | TRBJ2-1 | TRBV3-1
CASSLSSGPDTQYF | TRBJ2-3 | TRBV7-9
CSAPLQLDNEQFF | TRBJ2-1 | TRBV20-1
CASSLGGPLDTQYF | TRBJ2-3 | TRBV5-1
CASSYSMSEPTDTQYF | TRBJ2-3 | TRBV6-6
CASRRLAGGPSEQYF | TRBJ2-7 | TRBV12-3/TRBV12-4
CASSVAGPDRVQYF | TRBJ2-7 | TRBV5-1
CAIRAAGYEQFF | TRBJ2-1 | TRBV12-3/TRBV12-4
CASSPGPGTGGYGYTF | TRBJ1-2 | TRBV5-4
CASSRGLAGVDTQYF | TRBJ2-3 | TRBV3-1
CASSESEHPSYEQYF | TRBJ2-7 | TRBV25-1
CASSLPPGYTF | TRBJ1-2 | TRBV6-2/TRBV6-3
CASSSDHSYEQYF | TRBJ2-7 | TRBV27
CASSVAGQGWDEQYF | TRBJ2-7 | TRBV9
CASSPRQLSTDTQYF | TRBJ2-3 | TRBV18
CSATSGKYNEQFF | TRBJ2-1 | TRBV20-1
CASSVRQGALNEQFF | TRBJ2-1 | TRBV9
CATSAKQISNTGELFF | TRBJ2-2 | TRBV24-1
CASNPGQYQPQHF | TRBJ1-5 | TRBV28
CASSFGLFNEQFF | TRBJ2-1 | TRBV7-9
CSVSTGGSGANVLTF | TRBJ2-6 | TRBV29-1
CATTGGSAGELFF | TRBJ2-2 | TRBV15
CSVGRDRGTDTQYF | TRBJ2-3 | TRBV29-1
CASSLLAGTYNEQFF | TRBJ2-1 | TRBV3-1
CATSPLDRGDQPQHF | TRBJ1-5 | TRBV15
CASSLTNQETQYF | TRBJ2-5 | TRBV7-3
CSATGVSSYNEQFF | TRBJ2-1 | TRBV20-1
CASSAGDPNSPLHF | TRBJ1-6 | TRBV12-3/TRBV12-4
CASRDRGDYGYTF | TRBJ1-2 | TRBV27
CSAKLEGTDTQYF | TRBJ2-3 | TRBV20-1
CASSKETGNSPLHF | TRBJ1-6 | TRBV21-1
CASSHPVRGDNEQFF | TRBJ2-1 | TRBV7-2